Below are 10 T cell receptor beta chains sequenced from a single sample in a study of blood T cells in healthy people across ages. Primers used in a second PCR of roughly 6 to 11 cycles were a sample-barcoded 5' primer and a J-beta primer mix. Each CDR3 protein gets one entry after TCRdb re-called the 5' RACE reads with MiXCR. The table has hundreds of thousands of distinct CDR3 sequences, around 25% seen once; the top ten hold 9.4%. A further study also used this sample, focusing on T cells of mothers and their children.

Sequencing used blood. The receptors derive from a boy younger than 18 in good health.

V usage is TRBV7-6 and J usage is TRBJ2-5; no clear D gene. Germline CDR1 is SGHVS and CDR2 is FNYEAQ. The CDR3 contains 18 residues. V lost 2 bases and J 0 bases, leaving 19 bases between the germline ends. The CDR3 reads CASSLLIATGRNQETQYF. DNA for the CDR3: TGTGCCAGCAGCTTACTCATCGCGACTGGGCGGAACCAAGAGACCCAGTACTTC.

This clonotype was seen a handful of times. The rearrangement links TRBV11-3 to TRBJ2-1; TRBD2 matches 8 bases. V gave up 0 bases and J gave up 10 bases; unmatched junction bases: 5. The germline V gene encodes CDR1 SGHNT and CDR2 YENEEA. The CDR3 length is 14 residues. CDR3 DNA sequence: TGTGCCAGCAGCTTAGATACCGGGGGGGAAGAGCAGTTCTTC. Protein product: CASSLDTGGEEQFF.

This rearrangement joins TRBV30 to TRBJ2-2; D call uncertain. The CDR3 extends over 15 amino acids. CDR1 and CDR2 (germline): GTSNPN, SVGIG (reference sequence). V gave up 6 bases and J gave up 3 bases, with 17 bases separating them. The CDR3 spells CACPSPIWDTGELFF. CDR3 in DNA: TGTGCCTGCCCAAGTCCCATATGGGACACCGGGGAGCTGTTTTTT.

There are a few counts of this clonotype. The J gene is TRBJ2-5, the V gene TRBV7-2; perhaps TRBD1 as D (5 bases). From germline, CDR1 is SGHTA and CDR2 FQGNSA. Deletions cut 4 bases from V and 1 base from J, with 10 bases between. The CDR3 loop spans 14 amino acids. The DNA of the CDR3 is TGTGCCAGCAGCTCTGCAGGGATCCAAGAGACCCAGTACTTC. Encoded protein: CASSSAGIQETQYF.

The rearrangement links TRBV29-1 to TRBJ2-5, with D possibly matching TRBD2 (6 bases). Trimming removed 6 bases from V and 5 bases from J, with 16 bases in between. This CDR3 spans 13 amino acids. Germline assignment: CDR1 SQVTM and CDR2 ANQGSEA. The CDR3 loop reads CSVRDLGTETQYF. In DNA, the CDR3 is TGCAGCGTACGGGACTTAGGAACGGAGACCCAGTACTTC.

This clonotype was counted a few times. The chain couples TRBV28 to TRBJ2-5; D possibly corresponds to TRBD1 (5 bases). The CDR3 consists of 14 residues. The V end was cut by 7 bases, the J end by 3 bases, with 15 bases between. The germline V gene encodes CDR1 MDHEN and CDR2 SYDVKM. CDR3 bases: TGTGCCAGCACAAGATTTTCAGGGAAAGAGACCCAGTACTTC. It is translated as CASTRFSGKETQYF.

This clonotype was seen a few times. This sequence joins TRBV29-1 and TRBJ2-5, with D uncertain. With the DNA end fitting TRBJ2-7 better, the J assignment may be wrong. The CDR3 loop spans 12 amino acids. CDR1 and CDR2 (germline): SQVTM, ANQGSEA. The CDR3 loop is CSVDPRPGEQYF. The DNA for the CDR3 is TGCAGCGTCGATCCGCGGCCGGGCGAGCAGTACTTC.

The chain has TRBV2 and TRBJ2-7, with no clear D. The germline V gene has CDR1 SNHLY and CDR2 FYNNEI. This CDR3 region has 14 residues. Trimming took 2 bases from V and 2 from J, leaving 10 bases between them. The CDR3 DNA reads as TGTGCCAGCAGTGAATGGGCAGGAACCTACGAGCAGTACTTC. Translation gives CASSEWAGTYEQYF.

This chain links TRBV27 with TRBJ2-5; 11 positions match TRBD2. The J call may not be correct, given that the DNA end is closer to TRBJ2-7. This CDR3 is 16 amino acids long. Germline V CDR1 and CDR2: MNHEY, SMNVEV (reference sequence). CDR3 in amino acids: CASSLSGTSGAYEQYF. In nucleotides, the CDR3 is TGTGCCAGCAGTTTATCCGGGACTAGCGGTGCCTACGAGCAGTACTTC.

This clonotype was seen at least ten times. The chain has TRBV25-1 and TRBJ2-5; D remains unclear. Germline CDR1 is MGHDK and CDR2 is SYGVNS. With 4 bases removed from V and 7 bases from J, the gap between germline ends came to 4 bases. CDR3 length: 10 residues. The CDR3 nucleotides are TGTGCCAGCAGTGGCGGGACCCAGTACTTC. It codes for CASSGGTQYF.